Listed below are T cell receptor beta chains from one sample, sequenced in a study of blood T cell repertoires in COVID-19. Method: immunoSEQ multiplex PCR; TCRdb's copy keeps in-frame clones and lacks some. The sample includes some 260,000 clones, 75% to 95% of them seen just once. Sequencing used PBMCs or T cells enriched from blood (not recorded which). The origin of the receptors is a woman between 18 and 30 years old who had recovered from COVID-19. Each CDR3 is given with its conserved first and last residue. D genes are given only for firm matches. Where a row states a size, it is once, few, many or the class of an expanded clone; other rows omit it.

clone_size	d_call	v_call	j_call	cdr3_aa	cdr3_nt
.	.	TRBV24-1	TRBJ1-2	CATSDPQGRGSPGGYTF	TGTGCCACCAGTGACCCACAGGGAAGGGGATCTCCGGGTGGCTACACCTTC
few	.	TRBV19	TRBJ1-2	CASSISGQYGYTF	TGTGCCAGTAGTATCTCCGGACAATATGGCTACACCTTC
.	TRBD1	TRBV27	TRBJ2-7	CASSKPRQGMNEQYF	TGTGCCAGCAGTAAACCACGACAGGGGATGAACGAGCAGTACTTC
.	TRBD1	TRBV6-2/TRBV6-3	TRBJ1-5	CASSPKDRGSNQPQHF	TGTGCCAGCAGTCCAAAGGACAGGGGGAGCAATCAGCCCCAGCATTTT
.	TRBD1	TRBV29-1	TRBJ1-1	CSARQGASPEAFF	TGCAGCGCAAGACAGGGGGCAAGTCCTGAAGCTTTCTTT
.	.	TRBV13	TRBJ2-7	CASSSSTELSHYEQYF	TGTGCCAGCAGCTCCTCGACGGAGCTCTCACATTACGAGCAGTACTTC
.	.	TRBV7-2	TRBJ1-1	CASSRDMNTEAFF	TGTGCCAGCAGCCGGGACATGAACACTGAAGCTTTCTTT
.	.	TRBV2	TRBJ1-5	CASSEGREQPQHF	TGTGCCAGCAGTGAGGGAAGGGAGCAGCCCCAGCATTTT
.	.	TRBV4-3	TRBJ2-2	CASSQDYRGTGELFF	TGCGCCAGCAGCCAGGACTACAGGGGCACCGGGGAGCTGTTTTTT
.	TRBD1	TRBV29-1	TRBJ1-1	CSGTGGIMNTEAFF	TGCAGCGGGACAGGGGGAATAATGAACACTGAAGCTTTCTTT
few	.	TRBV28	TRBJ2-7	CASSSSSVSSYEQYF	TGTGCCAGCAGTTCTTCTAGCGTTAGCTCCTACGAGCAGTACTTC